Presented here are 18 T cell receptor beta chains from one specimen sequenced in a study of cytomegalovirus exposure and HLA in healthy donors. Vbeta (60) and Jbeta (13) primers were used in the PCR. The repertoire was sequenced with immunoSEQ multiplex PCR; TCRdb's copy has only in-frame clones and lacks some. The data contain about 150,000 clones, over 70% of them singletons. Sample: PBMCs. These TCRs come from a woman aged 25-40 years in good health and CMV-seronegative.

The chain joins TRBV5-1 to TRBJ1-1; D possibly corresponds to TRBD1 (5 bases). CDR1 SGHRS and CDR2 YFSETQ come from the germline V gene. This CDR3 is 13 amino acids long. V was trimmed by 4 bases and J by 3 bases, leaving 10 bases between them. CDR3 sequence reads: CASSITTDTEAFF. CDR3 nucleotide sequence: TGCGCCAGCAGCATCACGACAGACACTGAAGCTTTCTTT.

With respect to this clone: An end of the junction does not agree with germline; a read error may underlie this. The chain uses TRBV7-9 and TRBJ1-6; TRBD1 agrees at 11 bases. Per germline, CDR1 SEHNR and CDR2 FQNEAQ (reference sequence). The CDR3 loop spans 17 amino acids. CDR3 sequence: CSSSYGTGGSYNSPLHF. In DNA form, the CDR3 reads TGTTCCAGCAGCTATGGGACAGGGGGTTCCTATAATTCACCCCTCCACTTT.

The chain combines TRBV7-8 with TRBJ1-4, with 8 bases identical to TRBD1. This CDR3 has 17 amino acids. The germline V gene encodes CDR1 SGHVS and CDR2 FQNEAQ. V lost 2 bases to trimming and J lost 5 bases; unmatched junction nucleotides: 10. The CDR3 loop reads CASSLQGARGKNEKLFF. The CDR3 DNA reads as TGTGCCAGCAGCTTACAGGGGGCGCGTGGAAAGAATGAAAAACTGTTTTTT. The variable domain in full, completed from reference TRBV7-8 and TRBJ1-4, reads GAGVSQSPRYKVAKRGQDVALRCDPISGHVSLFWYQQALGQGPEFLTYFQNEAQLDKSGLPSDRFFAERPEGSVSTLKIQRTQQEDSAVYLCASSLQGARGKNEKLFFGSGTQLSVL.

V usage is TRBV5-1 and J usage is TRBJ1-3, with 8 bases lining up with TRBD1. The CDR3 is 15 amino acids. V lost 3 bases, J lost 3 bases, and 5 bases stayed unmatched. CDR1 is SGHRS and CDR2 is YFSETQ in the germline V gene. DNA for the CDR3: TGCGCCAGCAGCTCTCAGGGGGCAGGTGGAAACACCATATATTTT. Protein product: CASSSQGAGGNTIYF.

The rearrangement uses TRBV2 and TRBJ1-5; D might be TRBD1 (6 bases). The germline V gene has CDR1 SNHLY and CDR2 FYNNEI. This CDR3 is built from 14 residues. The V end was cut by 7 bases, the J end by 0 bases, with 10 bases between. The CDR3 DNA reads as TGTGCCAGCACCGGACAGAGTAGCAATCAGCCCCAGCATTTT. Its translation: CASTGQSSNQPQHF.

This chain uses TRBV9 with TRBJ2-1, with 12 bases identical to TRBD2. The CDR3 runs to 18 residues. Per the germline V gene, CDR1 is SGDLS and CDR2 is YYNGEE. V was clipped by 6 bases and J by 0 bases; unmatched bases: 10. CDR3 nucleotides: TGTGCCAGCAACTCGCGGCTAGCGGGGGGGAGCTCCTACAATGAGCAGTTCTTC. It yields the protein CASNSRLAGGSSYNEQFF.

This chain joins TRBV15 and TRBJ1-3, with D perhaps matching TRBD1 (5 bases). The CDR3 has 16 amino acids. The V end lost 0 bases, the J end lost 5 bases, and 14 bases lay between the germline ends. From germline, CDR1 is LNHNV and CDR2 YYDKDF (reference sequence). This chain's CDR3 is CATSRDRGGTRNTIYF. In DNA, the CDR3 is TGTGCCACCAGCAGAGATCGGGGGGGAACCAGAAACACCATATATTTT. The variable domain in full, completed from reference TRBV15 and TRBJ1-3, reads DAMVIQNPRYQVTQFGKPVTLSCSQTLNHNVMYWYQQKSSQAPKLLFHYYDKDFNNEADTPDNFQSRRPNTSFCFLDIRSPGLGDTAMYLCATSRDRGGTRNTIYFGEGSWLTVV.

This clone was seen only a few times. V is TRBV4-1 and J is TRBJ2-7; D perhaps matches TRBD2 (6 bases). Trimming pared 0 bases from V and 3 bases from J, leaving 9 bases between. The CDR3 length is 14 residues. CDR1 MGHRA and CDR2 YSYEKL come from the germline V gene. CDR3 region: CASSQDGDFYEQYF. The CDR3 DNA follows: TGCGCCAGCAGCCAAGATGGGGACTTCTACGAGCAGTACTTC.

This chain joins TRBV9 and TRBJ2-5; 14 nucleotides agree with TRBD2. J was trimmed by 2 bases and V by 3 bases; bases with no gene match: 6. The CDR3 spans 17 residues. CDR1 is SGDLS, CDR2 YYNGEE, per germline. As DNA, the CDR3 is TGTGCCAGCAGCGAAGGACTAGCGGGGGGTACTCAAGAGACCCAGTACTTC. Protein product: CASSEGLAGGTQETQYF.

The rearrangement links TRBV27 to TRBJ2-1, with D perhaps matching TRBD2 (7 bases). The CDR3 contains 16 residues. Trimming shortened V by 5 bases and J by 4 bases, and 18 bases separated the two germline ends. The germline V gene encodes CDR1 MNHEY and CDR2 SMNVEV (reference sequence). The CDR3 sequence: CASSGLRGAGYNEQFF. The CDR3 region has the DNA TGTGCCAGCAGTGGTCTTCGGGGGGCTGGATACAATGAGCAGTTCTTC.

This chain uses TRBV14 with TRBJ1-3; no reliable D call. From germline, CDR1 is SGHDN and CDR2 FVKESK. The CDR3 is made up of 16 amino acids. The ends were cut back, 0 bases at V and 4 bases at J, with 13 bases in the middle. The CDR3, as DNA: TGTGCCAGCAGCCAAGACGGTTATGGGAGAGGAAACACCATATATTTT. It yields the protein CASSQDGYGRGNTIYF.

This clone was picked up one time. This chain joins TRBV30 and TRBJ1-1, with D perhaps matching TRBD1 (5 bases). The germline V gene encodes CDR1 GTSNPN and CDR2 SVGIG (reference sequence). This CDR3 spans 11 amino acids. Trimming shortened V by 3 bases and J by 10 bases, and 12 bases separated the two germline ends. Here the CDR3 reads CAWRGGVGAFF. The DNA for the CDR3 is TGTGCCTGGAGGGGGGGGGTGGGAGCTTTCTTT.

Here the CDR3 reads CASSRRDITEAFF. As DNA, the CDR3 is TGTGCCAGCAGCCGGAGGGATATCACTGAAGCTTTCTTT. V is TRBV7-9 and J is TRBJ1-1; D ambiguous. The CDR3 has 13 residues. The V gene's germline CDR1 is SEHNR and CDR2 FQNEAQ (reference sequence). V gave up 5 bases and J gave up 4 bases, with 11 bases separating them.

The chain joins TRBV5-1 to TRBJ1-5, with 11 positions matching TRBD1. The J segment lost 6 bases and the V segment lost 4 bases, leaving 9 bases of the junction unmatched. Germline lookup yields CDR1 SGHRS and CDR2 YFSETQ. The length of the CDR3 is 16 residues. Here the CDR3 reads CASSPGTGGTGQPQHF. The CDR3, as DNA: TGCGCCAGCAGCCCTGGGACAGGGGGAACAGGTCAGCCCCAGCATTTT.

The rearrangement joins TRBV13 to TRBJ2-1, with 8 bases that match TRBD2. The V gene end was trimmed by 3 bases and the J gene end by 5 bases; junction bases not matched to a gene: 0. The CDR3 has 13 amino acids. Germline CDR1 reads PRHDT; CDR2 reads FYEKMQ (reference sequence). CDR3 in amino acids: CASSLTSDNEQFF. CDR3 DNA: TGTGCCAGCAGCTTGACTAGCGACAATGAGCAGTTCTTC.

Of note for this clone: Other nucleotide sequences in the sample specify the same CDR3. The rearrangement joins TRBV7-3 to TRBJ2-5; a possible D gene is TRBD2 (6 bases). The CDR3 extends over 15 amino acids. Trimming left V 3 bases short and J 4 bases short, with 15 bases between. CDR1 SGHTA and CDR2 FQGTGA come from the germline V gene. The CDR3 sequence: CASSLTGGEGETQYF. The CDR3 nucleotides read TGTGCCAGCAGCTTGACCGGGGGAGAGGGAGAGACCCAGTACTTC.

This chain connects TRBV28 to TRBJ2-5; 13 bases agree with TRBD2. Per the germline V gene, CDR1 is MDHEN and CDR2 is SYDVKM. The CDR3 is 16 residues long. The V gene end was trimmed by 2 bases and the J gene end by 5 bases; junction bases not matched to a gene: 5. The CDR3 spells CASSLTSGGARETQYF. The CDR3 bases are TGTGCCAGCAGTTTAACTAGCGGGGGGGCCCGGGAGACCCAGTACTTC. Based on the CDR3 plus reference TRBV28 and TRBJ2-5, the full variable domain is DVKVTQSSRYLVKRTGEKVFLECVQDMDHENMFWYRQDPGLGLRLIYFSYDVKMKEKGDIPEGYSVSREKKERFSLILESASTNQTSMYLCASSLTSGGARETQYFGPGTRLLVL.

This clone was counted only a few times. The chain links TRBV6-6 to TRBJ1-1; 8 positions match TRBD1. The CDR3 has 13 residues. V shed 6 bases and J 3 bases; nucleotides not matched to a gene: 3. Germline CDR1 is MNHNY and CDR2 is SVGAGI (reference sequence). The CDR3 coding sequence is TGTGCCAGCAGCCGACAGGGGCACACTGAAGCTTTCTTT. Its protein product is CASSRQGHTEAFF.